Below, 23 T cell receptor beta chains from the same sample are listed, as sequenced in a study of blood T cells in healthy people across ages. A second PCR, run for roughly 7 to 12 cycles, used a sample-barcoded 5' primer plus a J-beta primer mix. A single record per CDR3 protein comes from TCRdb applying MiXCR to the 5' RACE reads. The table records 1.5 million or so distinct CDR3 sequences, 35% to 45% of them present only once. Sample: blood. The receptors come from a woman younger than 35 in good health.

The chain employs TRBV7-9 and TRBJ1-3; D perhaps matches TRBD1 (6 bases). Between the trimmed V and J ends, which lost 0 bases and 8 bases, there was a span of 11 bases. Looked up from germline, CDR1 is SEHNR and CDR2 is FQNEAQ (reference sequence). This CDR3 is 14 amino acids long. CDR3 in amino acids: CASSLAGAGDTIYF. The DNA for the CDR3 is TGTGCCAGCAGCTTAGCCGGGGCAGGGGACACCATATATTTT.

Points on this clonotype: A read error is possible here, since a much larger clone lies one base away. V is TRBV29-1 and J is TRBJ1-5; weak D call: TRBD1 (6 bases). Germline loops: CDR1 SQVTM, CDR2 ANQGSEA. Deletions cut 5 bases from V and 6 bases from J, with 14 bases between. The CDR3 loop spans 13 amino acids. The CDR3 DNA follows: TGCAGCGTTATTCCCCAGGACAGTCAGCCCCAGCATTTT. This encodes CSVIPQDSQPQHF. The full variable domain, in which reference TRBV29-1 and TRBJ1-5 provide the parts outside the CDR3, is SAVISQKPSRDICQRGTSLTIQCQVDSQVTMMFWYRQQPGQSLTLIATANQGSEATYESGFVIDKFPISRPNLTFSTLTVSNMSPEDSSIYLCSVIPQDSQPQHFGDGTRLSIL.

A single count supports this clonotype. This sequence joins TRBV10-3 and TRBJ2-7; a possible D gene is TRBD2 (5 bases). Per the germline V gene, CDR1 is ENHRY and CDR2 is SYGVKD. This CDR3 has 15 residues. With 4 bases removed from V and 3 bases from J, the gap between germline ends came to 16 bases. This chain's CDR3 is CAISVDRGPVYEQYF. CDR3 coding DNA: TGTGCCATCAGTGTCGACCGGGGTCCCGTCTACGAGCAGTACTTC.

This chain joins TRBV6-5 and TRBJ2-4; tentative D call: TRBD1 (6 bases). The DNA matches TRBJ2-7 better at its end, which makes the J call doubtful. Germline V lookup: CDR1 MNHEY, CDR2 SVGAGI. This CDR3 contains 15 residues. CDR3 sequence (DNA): TGTGCCAGCAGGACAGGTAGCCCTTTCTCCTACGAGCAGTACTTC. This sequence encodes CASRTGSPFSYEQYF.

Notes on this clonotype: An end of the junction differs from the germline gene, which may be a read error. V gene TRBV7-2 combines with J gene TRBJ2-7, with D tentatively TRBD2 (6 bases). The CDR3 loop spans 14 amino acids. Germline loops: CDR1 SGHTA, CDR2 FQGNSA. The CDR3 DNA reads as TGTGCCGGCAGCGTCGGGACTGGGTCCTACGAGCAGTACTTC. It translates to CAGSVGTGSYEQYF.

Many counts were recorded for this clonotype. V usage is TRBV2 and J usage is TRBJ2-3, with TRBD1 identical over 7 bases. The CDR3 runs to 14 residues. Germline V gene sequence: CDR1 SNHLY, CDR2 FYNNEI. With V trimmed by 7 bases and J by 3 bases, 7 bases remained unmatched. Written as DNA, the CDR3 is TGTGCCAGCATAGACAGGGTTGTGACAGATACGCAGTATTTT. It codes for CASIDRVVTDTQYF.

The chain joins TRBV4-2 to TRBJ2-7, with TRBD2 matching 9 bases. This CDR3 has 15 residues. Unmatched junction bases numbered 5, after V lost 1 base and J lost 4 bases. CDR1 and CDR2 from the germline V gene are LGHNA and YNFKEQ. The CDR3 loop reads CASSQASGAQYEQYF. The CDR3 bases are TGTGCCAGCAGCCAAGCTAGCGGGGCCCAGTACGAGCAGTACTTC.

The CDR3 bases are TGTGCCAGCAGCCCGCGGGACTACACGAACGAGCAGTACTTC. This encodes CASSPRDYTNEQYF. This rearrangement joins TRBV7-8 to TRBJ2-7; 7 positions agree with TRBD2. The CDR3 runs 14 residues. Germline CDR1 reads SGHVS; CDR2 reads FQNEAQ. The V and J ends lost 5 bases and 5 bases, in that order; junction bases with no gene match: 9.

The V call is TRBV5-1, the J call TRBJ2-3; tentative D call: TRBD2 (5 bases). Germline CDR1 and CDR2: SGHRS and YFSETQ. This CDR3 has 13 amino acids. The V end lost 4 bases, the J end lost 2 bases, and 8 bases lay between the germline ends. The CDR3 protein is CASSDYYTDTQYF. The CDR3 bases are TGCGCCAGCAGCGACTACTACACAGATACGCAGTATTTT.

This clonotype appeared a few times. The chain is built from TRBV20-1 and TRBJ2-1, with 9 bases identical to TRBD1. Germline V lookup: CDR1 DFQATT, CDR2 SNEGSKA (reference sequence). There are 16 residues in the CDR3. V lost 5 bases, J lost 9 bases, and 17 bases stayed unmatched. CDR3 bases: TGCAGTGCTCCAGGCCCCGCGGGACAGGGTATCGGTGAGCAGTTCTTC. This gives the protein CSAPGPAGQGIGEQFF.

CDR3 DNA: TGTGCCAGCAGTTTATCACAAAACAGGGGACGCACTGAAGCTTTCTTT. Translation gives CASSLSQNRGRTEAFF. The chain uses TRBV27 and TRBJ1-1; 7 bases line up with TRBD1. Looked up from germline, CDR1 is MNHEY and CDR2 is SMNVEV (reference sequence). V trimming: 0 bases; J trimming: 4 bases; junction bases outside the gene matches: 8. CDR3 size: 16 residues.

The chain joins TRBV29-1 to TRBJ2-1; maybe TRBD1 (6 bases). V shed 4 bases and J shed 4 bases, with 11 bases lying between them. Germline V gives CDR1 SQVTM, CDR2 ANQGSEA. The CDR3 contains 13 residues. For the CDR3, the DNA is TGCAGCGTTGGAGGACAGCTTTACAATGAGCAGTTCTTC. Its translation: CSVGGQLYNEQFF.

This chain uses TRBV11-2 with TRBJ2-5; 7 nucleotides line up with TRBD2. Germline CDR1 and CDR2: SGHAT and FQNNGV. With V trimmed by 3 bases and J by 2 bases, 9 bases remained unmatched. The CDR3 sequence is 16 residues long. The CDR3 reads CASSFFGREGQETQYF. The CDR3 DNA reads TGTGCCAGCAGCTTCTTCGGCAGGGAGGGTCAAGAGACCCAGTACTTC.

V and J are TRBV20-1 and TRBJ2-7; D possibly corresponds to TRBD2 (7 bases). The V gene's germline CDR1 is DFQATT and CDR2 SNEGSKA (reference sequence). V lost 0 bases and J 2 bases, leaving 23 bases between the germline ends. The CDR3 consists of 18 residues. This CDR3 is CSARDLCPAGAGTYEQYF. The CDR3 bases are TGCAGTGCTAGAGATTTGTGCCCCGCGGGGGCTGGAACCTACGAGCAGTACTTC.

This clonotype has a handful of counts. This chain's CDR3 is CASSLLLESYEQYF. Here the CDR3 DNA reads TGTGCCAGCAGTTTACTTCTAGAATCCTACGAGCAGTACTTC. V gene TRBV12-3 or TRBV12-4 combines with J gene TRBJ2-7; D uncertain. This CDR3 spans 14 amino acids. V was trimmed by 2 bases and J by 1 base, leaving 9 bases between them.

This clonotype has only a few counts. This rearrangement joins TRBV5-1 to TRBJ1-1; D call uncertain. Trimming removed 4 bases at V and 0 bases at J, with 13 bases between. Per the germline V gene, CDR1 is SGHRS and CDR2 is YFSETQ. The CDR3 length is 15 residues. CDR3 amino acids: CASSPGGRMNTEAFF. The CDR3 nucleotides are TGCGCCAGCAGCCCAGGAGGACGGATGAACACTGAAGCTTTCTTT.

CDR3: CASSQDPGQGRETQYF. CDR3 nucleotides: TGTGCCAGCAGCCAAGACCCGGGACAGGGTAGAGAGACCCAGTACTTC. The chain employs TRBV3-1 and TRBJ2-5; 9 bases line up with TRBD1. V was clipped by 0 bases and J by 4 bases; unmatched bases: 6. This CDR3 contains 16 residues. The germline V gene has CDR1 LGHDT and CDR2 YNNKEL (reference sequence).

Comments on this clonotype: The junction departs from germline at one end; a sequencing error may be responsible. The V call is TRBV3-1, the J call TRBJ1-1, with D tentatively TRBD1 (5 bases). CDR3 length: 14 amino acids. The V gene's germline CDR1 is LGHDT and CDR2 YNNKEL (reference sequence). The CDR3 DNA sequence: TGTACCAGCAGCCAGAACGGGGGTTACTATGAAGCTTTCTTT. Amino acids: CTSSQNGGYYEAFF.

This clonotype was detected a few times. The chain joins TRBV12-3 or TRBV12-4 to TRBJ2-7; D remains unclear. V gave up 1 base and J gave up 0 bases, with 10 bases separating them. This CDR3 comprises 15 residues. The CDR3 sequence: CASSLDPDGSYEQYF. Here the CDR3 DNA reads TGTGCCAGCAGTTTAGATCCGGACGGCTCCTACGAGCAGTACTTC.

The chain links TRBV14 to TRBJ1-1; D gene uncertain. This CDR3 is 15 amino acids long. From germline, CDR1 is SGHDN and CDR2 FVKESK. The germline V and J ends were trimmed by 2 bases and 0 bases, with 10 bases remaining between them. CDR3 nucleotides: TGTGCCAGCAGCCAACGGATAGAATTGAACACTGAAGCTTTCTTT. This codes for CASSQRIELNTEAFF.

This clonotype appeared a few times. The CDR3 here is CASSKNGPYEQYF. The CDR3, as DNA: TGTGCCAGCAGTAAGAACGGACCCTACGAGCAGTACTTC. V gene TRBV6-1 combines with J gene TRBJ2-7; D gene uncertain. The CDR3 covers 13 residues. The germline CDR1 and CDR2 sequences are MNHNS and SASEGT. V lost 5 bases and J 2 bases, leaving 10 bases between the germline ends.

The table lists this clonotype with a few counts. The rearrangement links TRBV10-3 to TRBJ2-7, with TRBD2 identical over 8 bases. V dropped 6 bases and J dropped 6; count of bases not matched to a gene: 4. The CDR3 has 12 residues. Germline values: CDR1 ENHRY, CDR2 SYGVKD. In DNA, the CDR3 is TGTGCCATCAGCAGCGGGAGTCCCGAGCAGTACTTC. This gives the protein CAISSGSPEQYF.

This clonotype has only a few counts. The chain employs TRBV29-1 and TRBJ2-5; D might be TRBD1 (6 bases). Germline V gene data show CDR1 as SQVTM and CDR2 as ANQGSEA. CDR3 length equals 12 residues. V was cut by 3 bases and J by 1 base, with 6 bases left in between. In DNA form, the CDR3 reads TGCAGCGTTGAGGGGGCCCAAGAGACCCAGTACTTC. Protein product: CSVEGAQETQYF. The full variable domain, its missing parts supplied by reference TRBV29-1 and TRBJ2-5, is SAVISQKPSRDICQRGTSLTIQCQVDSQVTMMFWYRQQPGQSLTLIATANQGSEATYESGFVIDKFPISRPNLTFSTLTVSNMSPEDSSIYLCSVEGAQETQYFGPGTRLLVL.